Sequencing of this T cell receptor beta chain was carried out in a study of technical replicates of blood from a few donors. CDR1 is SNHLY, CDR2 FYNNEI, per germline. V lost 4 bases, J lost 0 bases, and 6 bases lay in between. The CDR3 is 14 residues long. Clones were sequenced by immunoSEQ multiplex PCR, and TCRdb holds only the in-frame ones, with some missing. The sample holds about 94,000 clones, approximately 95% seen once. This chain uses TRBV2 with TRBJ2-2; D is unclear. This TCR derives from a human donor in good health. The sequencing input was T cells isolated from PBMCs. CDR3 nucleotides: TGTGCCAGCAGTGCGTTTGCGAACACCGGGGAGCTGTTTTTT. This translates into CASSAFANTGELFF.